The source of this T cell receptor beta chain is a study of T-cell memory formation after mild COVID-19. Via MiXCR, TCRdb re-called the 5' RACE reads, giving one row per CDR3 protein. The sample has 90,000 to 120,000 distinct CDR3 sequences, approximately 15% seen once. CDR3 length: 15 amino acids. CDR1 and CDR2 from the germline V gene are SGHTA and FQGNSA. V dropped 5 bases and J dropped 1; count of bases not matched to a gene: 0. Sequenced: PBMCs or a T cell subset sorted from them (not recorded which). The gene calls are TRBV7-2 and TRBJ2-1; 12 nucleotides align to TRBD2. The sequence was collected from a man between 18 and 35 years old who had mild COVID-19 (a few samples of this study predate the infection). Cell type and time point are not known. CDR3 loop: CASSGLAGSYNEQFF. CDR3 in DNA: TGTGCCAGCAGCGGACTAGCGGGGTCCTACAATGAGCAGTTCTTC.